This is a list of T cell receptor beta chains from one sample in a study of early T cells in non-severe SARS-CoV-2 infection. TCRdb reprocessed the 5' RACE reads via MiXCR and lists one record per CDR3 protein. The repertoire holds some 60,000 distinct CDR3 sequences, about 10% seen once, with 8.6% in the top ten. The sample consisted of whole blood. All receptors derive from an adult who was a healthcare worker with PCR-confirmed SARS-CoV-2 infection or an uninfected control (not recorded which). The CDR3 runs from the conserved cysteine through the conserved F or W. A D gene is named only where the DNA matches it firmly. Where a row states a size, it is once, few, many or the class of an expanded clone; other rows omit it.

v_gene: TRBV7-2
d_gene: .
abundance: .
j_gene: TRBJ1-4
CDR3nt: TGTGCCAGCAGCTTAACAGGGAATATTGAAAAACTGTTTTTT
CDR3aa: CASSLTGNIEKLFF

v_gene: TRBV7-2
d_gene: .
abundance: many
j_gene: TRBJ2-2
CDR3nt: TGTGCCAGCAGCTGGGTACATACCGGGGAGCTGTTTTTT
CDR3aa: CASSWVHTGELFF

v_gene: TRBV7-9
d_gene: .
abundance: many
j_gene: TRBJ2-3
CDR3nt: TGTGCCAGCAGCTTGTACAGGGGGGGTGCGGATACGCAGTATTTT
CDR3aa: CASSLYRGGADTQYF

v_gene: TRBV7-9
d_gene: .
abundance: many
j_gene: TRBJ1-1
CDR3nt: TGTGCCAGCAGCTTAATGGCTGGGGGCACTGAAGCTTTCTTT
CDR3aa: CASSLMAGGTEAFF

v_gene: TRBV7-6
d_gene: TRBD2
abundance: few
j_gene: TRBJ2-3
CDR3nt: TGTGCCAGCAGCTTGGGACTAGCGGAGTTCACAGATACGCAGTATTTT
CDR3aa: CASSLGLAEFTDTQYF

v_gene: TRBV6-2/TRBV6-3
d_gene: TRBD2
abundance: many
j_gene: TRBJ2-1
CDR3nt: TGTGCCAGCAGTCTGACTAGCGGACTTTACAATGAGCAGTTCTTC
CDR3aa: CASSLTSGLYNEQFF

v_gene: TRBV11-2
d_gene: .
abundance: many
j_gene: TRBJ2-7
CDR3nt: TGTGCCAGCAGCCAGTATAGGAAGCTCGAGTACTTC
CDR3aa: CASSQYRKLEYF

v_gene: TRBV11-2
d_gene: .
abundance: few
j_gene: TRBJ1-6
CDR3nt: TGTGCCAGCAGCCCCGACAGTTCCTCACCCCTCCACTTT
CDR3aa: CASSPDSSSPLHF

v_gene: TRBV18
d_gene: .
abundance: many
j_gene: TRBJ1-6
CDR3nt: TGTGCCAGCTCAATGGGGGCATCAAGTAATTCACCCCTCCACTTT
CDR3aa: CASSMGASSNSPLHF

v_gene: TRBV7-2
d_gene: TRBD1
abundance: many
j_gene: TRBJ1-4
CDR3nt: TGTGCCAGCAGGAAGACAGGGTTTACTGAAAAACTGTTTTTT
CDR3aa: CASRKTGFTEKLFF

v_gene: TRBV29-1
d_gene: TRBD1
abundance: .
j_gene: TRBJ2-2
CDR3nt: TGCAGCGTGATTGGACAGGGGTTAACCGGGGAGCTGTTTTTT
CDR3aa: CSVIGQGLTGELFF

v_gene: TRBV27
d_gene: .
abundance: .
j_gene: TRBJ2-5
CDR3nt: TGTGCCAGCAGTTCGACCCCCGGGACGGTCCAAGAGACCCAGTACTTC
CDR3aa: CASSSTPGTVQETQYF

v_gene: TRBV6-6
d_gene: .
abundance: .
j_gene: TRBJ2-1
CDR3nt: TGTGCCAGCACCAGGGGGGGGATGGACAATGAGCAGTTCTTC
CDR3aa: CASTRGGMDNEQFF

v_gene: TRBV20-1
d_gene: TRBD2
abundance: few
j_gene: TRBJ2-3
CDR3nt: TGCAGTGCTAGGGGTCGGGAGGGCAGTGCAGATACGCAGTATTTT
CDR3aa: CSARGREGSADTQYF

v_gene: TRBV7-3
d_gene: TRBD1
abundance: many
j_gene: TRBJ2-3
CDR3nt: TGTGCCAGCAGCTTAGTCGGGGGACAGGGGCCAGATACGCAGTATTTT
CDR3aa: CASSLVGGQGPDTQYF

v_gene: TRBV5-5
d_gene: .
abundance: .
j_gene: TRBJ2-2
CDR3nt: TGTGCCAGCAGCTTAGACGTACACACCGGGGAGCTGTTTTTT
CDR3aa: CASSLDVHTGELFF

v_gene: TRBV6-5
d_gene: .
abundance: many
j_gene: TRBJ1-1
CDR3nt: TGTGCCAGCTCCCGGGCCATTGGGACTGAAGCTTTCTTT
CDR3aa: CASSRAIGTEAFF

v_gene: TRBV10-3
d_gene: TRBD1
abundance: many
j_gene: TRBJ2-2
CDR3nt: TGTGCCATCAGTGAGCGGGACAGGACCGGGGAGCTGTTTTTT
CDR3aa: CAISERDRTGELFF

v_gene: TRBV7-8
d_gene: .
abundance: many
j_gene: TRBJ2-3
CDR3nt: TGTGCCAGCACCCCTAGGGGGGCAGGGAACACAGATACGCAGTATTTT
CDR3aa: CASTPRGAGNTDTQYF

v_gene: TRBV4-3
d_gene: .
abundance: few
j_gene: TRBJ2-1
CDR3nt: TGCGCCAGCAGCCGCGTCCCGGGACTTTCCCCTCGTGAGCAGTTCTTC
CDR3aa: CASSRVPGLSPREQFF

v_gene: TRBV5-5
d_gene: .
abundance: few
j_gene: TRBJ2-5
CDR3nt: TGTGCCAGCAGCCAACCTCAGGGCCAAGAGACCCAGTACTTC
CDR3aa: CASSQPQGQETQYF

v_gene: TRBV24-1
d_gene: .
abundance: .
j_gene: TRBJ1-6
CDR3nt: TGTGCCACCACCGGACCTAGGACAGATTCACCCCTCCACTTT
CDR3aa: CATTGPRTDSPLHF

v_gene: TRBV29-1
d_gene: TRBD1
abundance: once
j_gene: TRBJ1-4
CDR3nt: TGCAGCGTTGGAGGGACAGCGGGTGAAAAACTGTTTTTT
CDR3aa: CSVGGTAGEKLFF

v_gene: TRBV7-7
d_gene: .
abundance: .
j_gene: TRBJ2-2
CDR3nt: TGTGCTTCGGCCGGGGCAGGGGCGGCCACCGGGGAGCTGTTTTTT
CDR3aa: CASAGAGAATGELFF

v_gene: TRBV29-1
d_gene: .
abundance: many
j_gene: TRBJ2-1
CDR3nt: TGCAGCGTTGATCAGGGGGGGAATGAGCAGTTCTTC
CDR3aa: CSVDQGGNEQFF

v_gene: TRBV3-1
d_gene: TRBD1
abundance: many
j_gene: TRBJ1-2
CDR3nt: TGTGCCAGCAGCCATGGACAGGGGGAAAACTATGGCTACACCTTC
CDR3aa: CASSHGQGENYGYTF

v_gene: TRBV11-2
d_gene: TRBD1
abundance: few
j_gene: TRBJ1-2
CDR3nt: TGTGCCAGCAGCCCCGGGGCGCAGGGGGCTTTCTATGGCTACACCTTC
CDR3aa: CASSPGAQGAFYGYTF

v_gene: TRBV19
d_gene: .
abundance: .
j_gene: TRBJ1-5
CDR3nt: TGTGCCAGTAGTATTTTGAGCCATCAGCCCCAGCATTTT
CDR3aa: CASSILSHQPQHF

v_gene: TRBV7-9
d_gene: .
abundance: many
j_gene: TRBJ1-1
CDR3nt: TGTGCCAGCAGCTTCGACGGGAACACTGAAGCTTTCTTT
CDR3aa: CASSFDGNTEAFF

v_gene: TRBV12-3/TRBV12-4
d_gene: .
abundance: many
j_gene: TRBJ1-1
CDR3nt: TGTGCCAGCAGCCCCAGACTGATTAACATGAACACTGAAGCTTTCTTT
CDR3aa: CASSPRLINMNTEAFF

v_gene: TRBV12-3/TRBV12-4
d_gene: TRBD1
abundance: .
j_gene: TRBJ1-2
CDR3nt: TGTGCCAGCAACCTACAGGGGGTTAACTATGGCTACACCTTC
CDR3aa: CASNLQGVNYGYTF

v_gene: TRBV20-1
d_gene: TRBD1
abundance: few
j_gene: TRBJ2-7
CDR3nt: TGCAGTGCGTCGGGACAGGGGTTGTCCTACGAGCAGTACTTC
CDR3aa: CSASGQGLSYEQYF

v_gene: TRBV12-3/TRBV12-4
d_gene: TRBD2
abundance: .
j_gene: TRBJ2-5
CDR3nt: TGTGCCAGCAGAGCTAGCGGGACACCCATCGGAGAGACCCAGTACTTC
CDR3aa: CASRASGTPIGETQYF